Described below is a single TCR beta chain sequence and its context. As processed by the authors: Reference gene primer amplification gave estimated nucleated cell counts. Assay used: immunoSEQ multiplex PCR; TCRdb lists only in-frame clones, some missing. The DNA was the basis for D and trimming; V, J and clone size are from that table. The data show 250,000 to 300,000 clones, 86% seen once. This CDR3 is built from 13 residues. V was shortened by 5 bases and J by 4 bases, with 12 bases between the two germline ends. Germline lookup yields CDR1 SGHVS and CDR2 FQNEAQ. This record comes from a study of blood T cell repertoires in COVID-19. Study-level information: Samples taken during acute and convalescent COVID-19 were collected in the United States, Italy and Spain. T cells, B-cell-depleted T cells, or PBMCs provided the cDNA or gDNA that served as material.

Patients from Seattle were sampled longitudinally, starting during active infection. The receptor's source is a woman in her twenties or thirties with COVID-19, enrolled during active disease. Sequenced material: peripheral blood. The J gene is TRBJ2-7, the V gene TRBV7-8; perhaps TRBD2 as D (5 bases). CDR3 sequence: CASSRAREYEQYF. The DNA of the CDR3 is TGTGCCAGCAGCCGGGCACGGGAATACGAGCAGTACTTC.